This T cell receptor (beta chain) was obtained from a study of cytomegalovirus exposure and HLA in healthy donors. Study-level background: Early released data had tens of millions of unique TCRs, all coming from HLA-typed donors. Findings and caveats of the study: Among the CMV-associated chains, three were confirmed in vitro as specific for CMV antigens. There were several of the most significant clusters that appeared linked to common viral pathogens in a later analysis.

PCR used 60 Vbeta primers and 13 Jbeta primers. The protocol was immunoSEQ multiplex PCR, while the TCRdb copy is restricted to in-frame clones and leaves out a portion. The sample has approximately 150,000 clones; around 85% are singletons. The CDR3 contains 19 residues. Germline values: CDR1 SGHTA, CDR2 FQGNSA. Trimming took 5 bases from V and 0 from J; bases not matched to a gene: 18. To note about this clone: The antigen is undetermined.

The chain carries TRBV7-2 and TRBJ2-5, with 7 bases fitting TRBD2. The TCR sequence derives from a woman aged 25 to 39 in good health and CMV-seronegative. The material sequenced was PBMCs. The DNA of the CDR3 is TGTGCCAGCAGCCCTCCGTGGCGGGAGTTCAAAATGTACCAAGAGACCCAGTACTTC. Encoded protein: CASSPPWREFKMYQETQYF.